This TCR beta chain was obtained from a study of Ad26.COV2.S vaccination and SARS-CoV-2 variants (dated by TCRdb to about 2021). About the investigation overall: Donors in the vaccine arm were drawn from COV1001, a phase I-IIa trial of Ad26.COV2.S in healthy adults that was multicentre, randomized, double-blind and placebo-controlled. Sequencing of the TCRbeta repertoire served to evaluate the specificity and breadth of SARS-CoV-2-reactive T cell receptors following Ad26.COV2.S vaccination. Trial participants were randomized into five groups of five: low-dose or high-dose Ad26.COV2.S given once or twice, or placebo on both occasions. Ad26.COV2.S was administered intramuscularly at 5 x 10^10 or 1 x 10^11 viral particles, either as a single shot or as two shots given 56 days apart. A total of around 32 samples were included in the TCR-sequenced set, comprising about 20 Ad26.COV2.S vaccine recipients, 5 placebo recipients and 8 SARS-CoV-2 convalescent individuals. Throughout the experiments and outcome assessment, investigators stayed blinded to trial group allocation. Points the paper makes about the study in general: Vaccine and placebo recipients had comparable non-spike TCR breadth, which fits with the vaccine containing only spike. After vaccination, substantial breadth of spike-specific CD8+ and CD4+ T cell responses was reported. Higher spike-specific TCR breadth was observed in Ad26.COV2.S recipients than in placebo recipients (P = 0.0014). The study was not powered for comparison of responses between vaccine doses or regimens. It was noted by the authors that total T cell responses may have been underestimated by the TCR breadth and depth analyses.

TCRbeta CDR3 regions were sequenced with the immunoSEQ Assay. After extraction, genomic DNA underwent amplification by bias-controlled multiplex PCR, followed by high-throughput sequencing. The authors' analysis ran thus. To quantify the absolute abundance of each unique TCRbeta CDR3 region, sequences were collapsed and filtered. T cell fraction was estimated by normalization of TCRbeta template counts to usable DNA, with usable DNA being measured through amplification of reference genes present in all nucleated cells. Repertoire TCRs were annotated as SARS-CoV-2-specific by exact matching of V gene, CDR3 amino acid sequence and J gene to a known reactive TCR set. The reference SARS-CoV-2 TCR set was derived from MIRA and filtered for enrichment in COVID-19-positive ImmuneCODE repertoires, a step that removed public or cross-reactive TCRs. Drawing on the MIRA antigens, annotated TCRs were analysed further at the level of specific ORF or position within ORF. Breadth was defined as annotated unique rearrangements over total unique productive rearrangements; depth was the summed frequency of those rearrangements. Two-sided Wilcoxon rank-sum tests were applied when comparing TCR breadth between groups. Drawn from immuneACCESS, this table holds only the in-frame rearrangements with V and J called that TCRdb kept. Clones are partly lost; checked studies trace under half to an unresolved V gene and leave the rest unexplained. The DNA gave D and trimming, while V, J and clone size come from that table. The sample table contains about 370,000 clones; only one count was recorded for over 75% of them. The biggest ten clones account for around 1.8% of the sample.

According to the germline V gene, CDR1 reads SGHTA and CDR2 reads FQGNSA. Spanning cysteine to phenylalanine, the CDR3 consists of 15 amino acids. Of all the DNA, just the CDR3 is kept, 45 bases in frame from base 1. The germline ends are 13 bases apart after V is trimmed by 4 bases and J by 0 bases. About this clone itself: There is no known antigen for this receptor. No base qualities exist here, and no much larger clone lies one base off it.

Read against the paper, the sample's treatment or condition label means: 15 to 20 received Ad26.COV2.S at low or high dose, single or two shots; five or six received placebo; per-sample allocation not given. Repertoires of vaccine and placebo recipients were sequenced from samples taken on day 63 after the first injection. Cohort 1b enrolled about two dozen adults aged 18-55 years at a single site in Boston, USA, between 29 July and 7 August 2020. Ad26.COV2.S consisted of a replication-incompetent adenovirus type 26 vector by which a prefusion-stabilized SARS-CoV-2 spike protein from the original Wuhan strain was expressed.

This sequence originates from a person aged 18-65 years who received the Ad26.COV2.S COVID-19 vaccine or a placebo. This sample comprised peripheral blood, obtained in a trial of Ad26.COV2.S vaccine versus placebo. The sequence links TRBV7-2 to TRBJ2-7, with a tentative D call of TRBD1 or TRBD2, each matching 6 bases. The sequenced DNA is TGTGCCAGCAGCTCCAGGGGAGGTTTCTCCTACGAGCAGTACTTC. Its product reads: CASSSRGGFSYEQYF.